The 22 T cell receptor beta chains listed next were all sequenced from one sample in a study of T cells expressing NK-cell markers (dated by TCRdb to 2018 to 2021). Library preparation used 5' RACE. Sequencing used an Illumina HiSeq 2000. TCRdb reprocessed the reads into one record per CDR3 protein sequence, lacking DNA. Per the sample table, the count is 500,000 to 700,000 distinct CDR3 sequences. The biggest ten clones account for approximately 4% of the sample. Material for sequencing was blood T cells: a sorted CD56 or NKG2C T cell subset, CD4+ or CD8+ T cells, or bulk PBMC T cells (not recorded which). These TCRs come from a man aged 18 to 35 in good health. Donor details come from another sample of the same person, matched by shared clones.

V usage is TRBV7-2 and J usage is TRBJ2-1; TCRdb's D call, TRBD1, is unchecked because there is no DNA. Germline V gives CDR1 SGHTA, CDR2 FQGNSA. The CDR3 contains 13 residues. The CDR3 sequence: CASSSPDRGRQFF.

The chain uses TRBV30 and TRBJ1-1; TCRdb picks TRBD1, but there is no DNA to check that call. The CDR3 totals 13 residues. The germline CDR1 and CDR2 sequences are GTSNPN and SVGIG (reference sequence). The CDR3 loop is CAWKGQGVAEAFF.

The genes are TRBV29-1 and TRBJ2-1; TCRdb's D gene call, TRBD2, goes unchecked for lack of DNA. CDR3 length: 17 amino acids. Germline CDR1 is SQVTM and CDR2 is ANQGSEA. The CDR3 sequence is CSVTALPLIRDRDEQFF.

The V and J genes are TRBV25-1 and TRBJ1-2. CDR1 is MGHDK, CDR2 SYGVNS, per germline. CDR3 length: 15 amino acids. CDR3 in amino acids: CASSESGGVNYGYTF.

The genes are TRBV20-1 and TRBJ2-5; TCRdb returns TRBD2, unconfirmable since there is no DNA. The CDR3 covers 16 residues. Germline V gene lookup returns CDR1 DFQATT and CDR2 SNEGSKA (reference sequence). This chain's CDR3 is CSARVWGLAEKETQYF.

The chain recombines TRBV7-2 with TRBJ2-7; TCRdb's assignment of TRBD2 cannot be checked, as there is no DNA. The CDR3 is 15 amino acids. The germline gives CDR1 SGHTA, CDR2 FQGNSA. This chain's CDR3 is CASSRGLAATYEQYF. Filled out from reference TRBV7-2 and TRBJ2-7, the complete variable domain reads GAGVSQSPSNKVTEKGKDVELRCDPISGHTALYWYRQSLGQGLEFLIYFQGNSAPDKSGLPSDRFSAERTGGSVSTLTIQRTQQEDSAVYLCASSRGLAATYEQYFGPGTRLTVT.

This chain joins TRBV6-2 or TRBV6-3 and TRBJ2-5. Germline V CDR1 and CDR2: MNHEY, SVGEGT. The CDR3 is 13 amino acids. CDR3 region: CASSYSGEETQYF.

The chain uses TRBV10-3 and TRBJ2-5; TCRdb selects TRBD2, and the lack of DNA leaves this call unchecked. The CDR3 has 14 residues. Germline values: CDR1 ENHRY, CDR2 SYGVKD. The CDR3 spells CAIRAVEGLATQYF.

J is TRBJ2-1 and V is TRBV7-8; the D gene TCRdb calls, TRBD1, cannot be checked with no DNA. CDR1 and CDR2 (germline): SGHVS, FQNEAQ. The CDR3 is made up of 16 amino acids. CDR3 sequence reads: CASSSPLGPPPGEQFF.

CDR3 residues: CASSQSGGLNHNEQFF. V and J are TRBV4-2 and TRBJ2-1; TCRdb returns TRBD2, unconfirmable since there is no DNA. The CDR3 is 16 amino acids. Germline-derived CDR1 and CDR2 are LGHNA and YNFKEQ.

This chain connects TRBV7-9 to TRBJ1-2; TCRdb picks TRBD1, but there is no DNA to check that call. Germline values: CDR1 SEHNR, CDR2 FQNEAQ (reference sequence). CDR3 size: 15 residues. The CDR3 spells CASSLERTAPRGYTF.

The chain carries TRBV6-1 and TRBJ1-6. The germline V gene encodes CDR1 MNHNS and CDR2 SASEGT. There are 13 residues in the CDR3. The chain's CDR3 is CATTLGYNSPLHF.

J is TRBJ2-4 and V is TRBV12-3 or TRBV12-4; TCRdb proposes TRBD1, but this gene call is untestable without DNA. The CDR3 length is 16 residues. The chain's CDR3 is CASSDRRHLAKNIQYF.

V and J are TRBV28 and TRBJ2-2; TCRdb's D call of TRBD2 is untestable without DNA. There are 17 residues in the CDR3. The germline V gene encodes CDR1 MDHEN and CDR2 SYDVKM. Here the CDR3 reads CASSPRGLAGDSGELFF.

This chain connects TRBV11-2 to TRBJ1-6; TCRdb's D call, TRBD1, is unchecked because there is no DNA. Germline V gives CDR1 SGHAT, CDR2 FQNNGV. The CDR3 is made up of 15 amino acids. The CDR3 protein is CASSTWTGSSSPLHF.

J is TRBJ2-4 and V is TRBV5-1; TCRdb selects TRBD2, and the lack of DNA leaves this call unchecked. The CDR3 has 17 residues. The germline V gene has CDR1 SGHRS and CDR2 YFSETQ. The CDR3 protein is CASSWGPWEEAKNIQYF. Using reference TRBV5-1 and TRBJ2-4 for the parts outside the CDR3, the full variable domain is KAGVTQTPRYLIKTRGQQVTLSCSPISGHRSVSWYQQTPGQGLQFLFEYFSETQRNKGNFPGRFSGRQFSNSRSEMNVSTLELGDSALYLCASSWGPWEEAKNIQYFGAGTRLSVL.

The chain has TRBV12-3 or TRBV12-4 and TRBJ2-1; TCRdb proposes TRBD2, but this gene call is untestable without DNA. The CDR3 is 18 amino acids. CDR3 sequence reads: CASSLRLAGGGRRSEQFF.

The chain's CDR3 is CAISDEAKVSKNIQYF. The genes are TRBV10-3 and TRBJ2-4. The CDR3 totals 16 residues. Germline assignment: CDR1 ENHRY and CDR2 SYGVKD.

This chain links TRBV7-2 with TRBJ2-1; TCRdb returns TRBD2, unconfirmable since there is no DNA. Germline lookup yields CDR1 SGHTA and CDR2 FQGNSA. The CDR3 has 15 residues. CDR3 sequence: CASYKTPRAYNEQFF.

J is TRBJ2-3 and V is TRBV29-1; TCRdb designates TRBD2, a call that cannot be tested without DNA. The CDR3 loop spans 13 amino acids. CDR1 is SQVTM, CDR2 ANQGSEA, per germline. The CDR3 is CSVVGGPVDTQYF.

The V gene is TRBV30, the J gene TRBJ1-1; TCRdb names TRBD1, which stays unverified in the absence of DNA. The CDR3 runs 12 residues. The germline gives CDR1 GTSNPN, CDR2 SVGIG (reference sequence). The CDR3 protein is CAWGQGATEAFF.

The gene calls are TRBV20-1 and TRBJ2-5; the TCRdb D gene call, TRBD2, has no DNA to confirm it. Germline-derived CDR1 and CDR2 are DFQATT and SNEGSKA (reference sequence). CDR3 length: 14 amino acids. The CDR3 spells CSAREAGGWETQYF.